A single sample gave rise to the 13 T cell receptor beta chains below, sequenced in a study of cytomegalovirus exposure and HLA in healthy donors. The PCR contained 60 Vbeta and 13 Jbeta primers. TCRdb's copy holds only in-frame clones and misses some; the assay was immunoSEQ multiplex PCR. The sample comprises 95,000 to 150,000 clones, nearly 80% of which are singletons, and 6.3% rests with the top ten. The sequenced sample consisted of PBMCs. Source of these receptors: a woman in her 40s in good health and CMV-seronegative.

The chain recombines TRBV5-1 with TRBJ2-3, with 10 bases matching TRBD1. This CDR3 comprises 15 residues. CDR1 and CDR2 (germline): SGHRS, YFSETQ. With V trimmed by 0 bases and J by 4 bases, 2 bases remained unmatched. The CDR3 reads CASSLGGQGPDTQYF. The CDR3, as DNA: TGCGCCAGCAGCTTGGGGGGACAGGGGCCAGATACGCAGTATTTT.

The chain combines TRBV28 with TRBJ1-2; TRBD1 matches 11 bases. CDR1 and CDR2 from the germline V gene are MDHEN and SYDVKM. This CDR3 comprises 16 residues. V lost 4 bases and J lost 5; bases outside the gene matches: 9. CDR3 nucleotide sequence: TGTGCCAGCAGTTCCGAAGGGACAGGGGGTGGGTATGGCTACACCTTC. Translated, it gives CASSSEGTGGGYGYTF.

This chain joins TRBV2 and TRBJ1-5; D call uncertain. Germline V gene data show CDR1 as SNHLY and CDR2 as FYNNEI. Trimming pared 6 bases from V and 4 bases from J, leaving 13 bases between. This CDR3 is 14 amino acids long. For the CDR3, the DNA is TGTGCCAGCAGGGGAGATCCGGGAAATCAGCCCCAGCATTTT. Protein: CASRGDPGNQPQHF.

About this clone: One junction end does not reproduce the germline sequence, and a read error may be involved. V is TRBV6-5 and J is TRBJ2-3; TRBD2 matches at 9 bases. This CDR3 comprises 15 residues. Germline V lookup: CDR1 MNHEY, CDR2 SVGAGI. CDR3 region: CAGSYLAGHTDTQYF. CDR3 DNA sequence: TGTGCCGGCAGCTATCTAGCGGGGCACACAGATACGCAGTATTTT.

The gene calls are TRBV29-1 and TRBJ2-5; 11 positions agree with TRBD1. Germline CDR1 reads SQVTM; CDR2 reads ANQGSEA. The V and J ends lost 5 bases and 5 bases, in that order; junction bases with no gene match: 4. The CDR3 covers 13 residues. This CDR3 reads CSVRTGGAETQYF. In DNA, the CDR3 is TGCAGCGTTAGGACAGGGGGCGCGGAGACCCAGTACTTC.

Here the CDR3 reads CASSLDRDYGYTF. CDR3 sequence (DNA): TGCGCCAGCAGCTTGGACAGGGACTATGGCTACACCTTC. The chain links TRBV5-1 to TRBJ1-2; possible D gene TRBD1, 6 bases. V lost 0 bases to trimming and J lost 3 bases, with 6 bases between them. Germline V CDR1 and CDR2: SGHRS, YFSETQ. This CDR3 contains 13 residues. Full variable domain (missing parts from reference TRBV5-1 and TRBJ1-2): KAGVTQTPRYLIKTRGQQVTLSCSPISGHRSVSWYQQTPGQGLQFLFEYFSETQRNKGNFPGRFSGRQFSNSRSEMNVSTLELGDSALYLCASSLDRDYGYTFGSGTRLTVV.

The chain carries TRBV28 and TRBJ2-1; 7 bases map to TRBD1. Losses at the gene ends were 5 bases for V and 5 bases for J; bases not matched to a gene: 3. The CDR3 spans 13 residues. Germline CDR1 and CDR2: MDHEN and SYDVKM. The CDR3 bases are TGTGCCAGCAGTCCAGGGACAGACAATGAGCAGTTCTTC. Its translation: CASSPGTDNEQFF.

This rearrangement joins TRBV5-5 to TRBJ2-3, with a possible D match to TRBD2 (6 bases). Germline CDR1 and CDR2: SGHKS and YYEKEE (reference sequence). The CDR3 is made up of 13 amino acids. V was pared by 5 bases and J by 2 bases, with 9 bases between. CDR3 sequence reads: CASRTRNTDTQYF. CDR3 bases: TGTGCCAGCAGGACTAGAAACACAGATACGCAGTATTTT.

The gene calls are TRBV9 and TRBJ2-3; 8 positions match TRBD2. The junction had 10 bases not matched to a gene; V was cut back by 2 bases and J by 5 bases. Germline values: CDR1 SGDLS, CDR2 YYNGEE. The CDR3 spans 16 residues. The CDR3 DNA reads TGTGCCAGCAGCGTTATTAGCGGGACCCTTGGAGATACGCAGTATTTT. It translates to CASSVISGTLGDTQYF. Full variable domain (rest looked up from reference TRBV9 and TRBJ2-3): DSGVTQTPKHLITATGQRVTLRCSPRSGDLSVYWYQQSLDQGLQFLIQYYNGEERAKGNILERFSAQQFPDLHSELNLSSLELGDSALYFCASSVISGTLGDTQYFGPGTRLTVL.

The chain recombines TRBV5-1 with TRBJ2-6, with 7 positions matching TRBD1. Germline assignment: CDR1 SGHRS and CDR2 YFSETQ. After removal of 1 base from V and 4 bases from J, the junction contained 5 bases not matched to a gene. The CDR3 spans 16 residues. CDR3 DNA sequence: TGCGCCAGCAGCTTGCCAACAGGGGTCGGGGCCAACGTCCTGACTTTC. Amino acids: CASSLPTGVGANVLTF.

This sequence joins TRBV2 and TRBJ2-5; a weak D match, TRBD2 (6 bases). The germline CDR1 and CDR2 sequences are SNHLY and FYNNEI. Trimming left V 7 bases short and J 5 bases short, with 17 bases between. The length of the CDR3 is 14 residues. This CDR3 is CASTSDLGGETQYF. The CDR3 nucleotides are TGTGCCAGCACCTCCGATTTAGGAGGGGAGACCCAGTACTTC.

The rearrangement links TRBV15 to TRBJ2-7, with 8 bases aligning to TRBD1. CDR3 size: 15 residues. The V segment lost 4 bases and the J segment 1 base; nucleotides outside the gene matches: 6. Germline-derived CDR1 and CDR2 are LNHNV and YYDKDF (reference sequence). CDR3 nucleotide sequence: TGTGCCACCAGCACTTTAACAGGGGGGTCCTACGAGCAGTACTTC. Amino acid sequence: CATSTLTGGSYEQYF.

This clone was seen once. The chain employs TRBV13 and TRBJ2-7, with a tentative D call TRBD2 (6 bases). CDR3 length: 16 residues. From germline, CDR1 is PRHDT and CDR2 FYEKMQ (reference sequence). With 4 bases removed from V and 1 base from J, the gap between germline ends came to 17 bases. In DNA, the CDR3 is TGTGCCAGCAGCTCCATGACTAGGATCAAGTCCTACGAGCAGTACTTC. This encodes CASSSMTRIKSYEQYF.